Below, 18 T cell receptor beta chains from the same sample are listed, as sequenced in a study of cytomegalovirus exposure and HLA in healthy donors. The primer mix had 60 Vbeta and 13 Jbeta primers. Assay: immunoSEQ multiplex PCR; the TCRdb copy retains only in-frame clones and omits some. Of 150,000 to 200,000 clones in the sample, roughly 80% were seen once. Sequencing was done on a sample of PBMCs. These TCRs come from a woman in her thirties in good health and CMV-seronegative.

The rearrangement links TRBV19 to TRBJ1-1, with D tentatively TRBD1 (6 bases). The germline gives CDR1 LNHDA, CDR2 SQIVND (reference sequence). V lost 7 bases and J lost 4, with 16 bases in between. CDR3 length equals 14 residues. CDR3 region: CASTRTALGTEAFF. For the CDR3, the DNA is TGTGCCAGTACAAGGACAGCCCTGGGCACTGAAGCTTTCTTT.

This chain uses TRBV5-8 with TRBJ2-7; 8 positions match TRBD2. The CDR3 has 16 amino acids. CDR1 and CDR2 from the germline V gene are SGHTS and YDEGEE. J was trimmed by 4 bases and V by 5 bases; bases with no gene match: 14. The CDR3 region has the DNA TGTGCCAGCAGGCGCACTAGCGGCCCCGGCATATACGAGCAGTACTTC. Its protein is CASRRTSGPGIYEQYF.

CDR3 protein: CASSPGQGNQETQYF. CDR3 nucleotides: TGCGCCAGCAGCCCGGGACAGGGCAACCAAGAGACCCAGTACTTC. This sequence joins TRBV5-1 and TRBJ2-5, with 9 bases matching TRBD1. The germline V gene encodes CDR1 SGHRS and CDR2 YFSETQ. V was clipped by 4 bases and J by 0 bases; unmatched bases: 4. The CDR3 is 15 amino acids.

This sequence joins TRBV11-3 and TRBJ2-1, with D perhaps TRBD2 (7 bases). Deletions cut 1 base from V and 6 bases from J, with 22 bases between. The CDR3 sequence is 18 residues long. Germline V CDR1 and CDR2: SGHNT, YENEEA. CDR3 protein: CASSLARGAGRAGNEQFF. Here the CDR3 DNA reads TGTGCCAGCAGCTTAGCCCGGGGGGCTGGCCGAGCAGGCAATGAGCAGTTCTTC.

This chain uses TRBV4-2 with TRBJ1-2; D not resolved. The CDR3 loop spans 11 amino acids. Per germline, CDR1 LGHNA and CDR2 YNFKEQ. The V end was cut by 3 bases, the J end by 7 bases, with 6 bases between. The DNA for the CDR3 is TGTGCCAGCAGCCATAACGGTGGCTACACCTTC. This translates into CASSHNGGYTF.

This clone was seen once. At one of its ends the junction is not consistent with the germline gene, which may arise from a read error. The CDR3 spells CSSSRRQVQETQYF. The CDR3 DNA is TGTTCCAGCAGCCGTAGACAGGTACAAGAGACCCAGTACTTC. The chain joins TRBV7-9 to TRBJ2-5; tentatively, D is TRBD1 (6 bases). This CDR3 is built from 14 residues. Per the germline V gene, CDR1 is SEHNR and CDR2 is FQNEAQ (reference sequence).

A few counts support this clone. The CDR3, as DNA: TGCGCCAGCAGCTTCTCCGACACCTCCTATAATTCACCCCTCCACTTT. Its protein is CASSFSDTSYNSPLHF. V is TRBV5-1 and J is TRBJ1-6; D is uncertain. CDR1 is SGHRS and CDR2 is YFSETQ in the germline V gene. V was pared by 2 bases and J by 0 bases, with 9 bases between. The CDR3 sequence is 16 residues long.

Of note for this clone: Sequence at one end of the junction differs from germline and may be a read error. The genes are TRBV7-9 and TRBJ1-2; TRBD1 matches at 12 bases. Per the germline V gene, CDR1 is SEHNR and CDR2 is FQNEAQ (reference sequence). The CDR3 totals 15 residues. In DNA, the CDR3 is TGTTCCAGCAGCGGGACAGGGGGCGCAGGAGGGGGCTACACCTTC. This sequence encodes CSSSGTGGAGGGYTF.

The chain is built from TRBV7-9 and TRBJ1-2, with 10 bases that match TRBD1. CDR1 SEHNR and CDR2 FQNEAQ come from the germline V gene (reference sequence). The CDR3 is 15 residues long. V was clipped by 3 bases and J by 6 bases; unmatched bases: 7. CDR3 nucleotide sequence: TGTGCCAGCAGCTTTGGGACAGGGGAAGGGGATGGCTACACCTTC. This sequence encodes CASSFGTGEGDGYTF.

This clone was detected only a few times. The V gene is TRBV5-4, the J gene TRBJ2-7, with D tentatively TRBD2 (6 bases). CDR1 is SGHNT, CDR2 YYREEE, per germline (reference sequence). This CDR3 is built from 16 residues. Trimming pared 1 base from V and 0 bases from J, leaving 14 bases between. The CDR3 region has the DNA TGTGCCAGCAGCTTGAGGTTGCCGGGACTCTCCTACGAGCAGTACTTC. Its translation is CASSLRLPGLSYEQYF.

Only a few counts were recorded for this clone. This chain connects TRBV29-1 to TRBJ1-2, with 7 bases fitting TRBD1. Germline CDR1 SQVTM, CDR2 ANQGSEA. CDR3 length: 11 amino acids. Trimming cost V 6 bases and J 6 bases; bases outside gene matches: 4. CDR3 in DNA: TGCAGCGTCTGGACAGGCCATGGCTACACCTTC. Its protein product is CSVWTGHGYTF.

The CDR3 region has the DNA TGTGCCAGCAGCTTGTTGCAGGCGGGAGATGAAAAACTGTTTTTT. Encoded protein: CASSLLQAGDEKLFF. J is TRBJ1-4 and V is TRBV5-6; D not resolved. CDR1 and CDR2 from the germline V gene are SGHDT and YYEEEE. This CDR3 region has 15 residues. Trimming removed 1 base at V and 6 bases at J, with 13 bases between.

This chain uses TRBV5-1 with TRBJ2-1, with D maybe TRBD2 (7 bases). CDR1 and CDR2 (germline): SGHRS, YFSETQ. This CDR3 contains 15 residues. V was cut by 0 bases and J by 6 bases, with 13 bases left in between. The CDR3 DNA reads TGCGCCAGCAGCTTGGGACGGGGGGCCATCAATGAGCAGTTCTTC. Its translation is CASSLGRGAINEQFF.

This clone was picked up a small number of times. This chain joins TRBV10-3 and TRBJ2-1; D might be TRBD1 (6 bases). Trimming pared 0 bases from V and 5 bases from J, leaving 11 bases between. The CDR3 has 15 residues. The germline CDR1 and CDR2 sequences are ENHRY and SYGVKD. CDR3: CAISESGRGNNEQFF. The CDR3 nucleotides are TGTGCCATCAGTGAGTCTGGCAGGGGCAACAATGAGCAGTTCTTC.

The V call is TRBV4-1, the J call TRBJ2-3; D is possibly TRBD2 (5 bases). Germline CDR1 reads MGHRA; CDR2 reads YSYEKL. The V end was cut by 3 bases, the J end by 0 bases, with 22 bases between. The CDR3 consists of 19 residues. CDR3 loop: CASSHGSGLPYTSTDTQYF. The CDR3 region has the DNA TGCGCCAGCAGCCATGGATCAGGACTCCCCTACACTAGCACAGATACGCAGTATTTT.

This chain links TRBV6-5 with TRBJ1-4; D is unclear. Germline V gene lookup returns CDR1 MNHEY and CDR2 SVGAGI. The CDR3 spans 15 residues. V was trimmed by 5 bases and J by 5 bases, leaving 15 bases between them. As DNA, the CDR3 is TGTGCCAGCAGTATATCCCGGGATATGAATGAAAAACTGTTTTTT. It encodes CASSISRDMNEKLFF.

This clone was seen a handful of times. The chain is built from TRBV19 and TRBJ2-3; D gene unclear. Germline V CDR1 and CDR2: LNHDA, SQIVND (reference sequence). This CDR3 comprises 14 residues. The V end lost 3 bases, the J end lost 1 base, and 8 bases lay between the germline ends. This CDR3 reads CASSIAQGTDTQYF. CDR3 sequence (DNA): TGTGCCAGTAGTATTGCTCAGGGCACAGATACGCAGTATTTT.

This clone appeared once. V and J are TRBV2 and TRBJ1-2; TRBD1 aligns across 7 bases. V lost 6 bases and J lost 4; bases outside the gene matches: 8. The CDR3 has 14 amino acids. The germline CDR1 and CDR2 sequences are SNHLY and FYNNEI. CDR3: CASSGDRVGYGYTF. The CDR3 coding sequence is TGTGCCAGCAGCGGAGACAGGGTAGGCTATGGCTACACCTTC.